This TCR beta chain was recorded in a study of CD8 T cells in ankylosing spondylitis. The germline V and J ends were trimmed by 1 base and 4 bases, with 8 bases remaining between them. CDR3 length equals 13 residues. Germline V gene data show CDR1 as DFQATT and CDR2 as SNEGSKA (reference sequence). This clonotype was seen repeatedly, ten times or more. TCRdb recomputed calls from the 5' RACE reads with MiXCR, one row per CDR3 protein. Altogether a few hundred thousand distinct CDR3 sequences are present, roughly 25% being singletons, with the ten largest covering approximately 0.61%. The origin of this receptor is a male donor with ankylosing spondylitis or in good health (not recorded which). Sequences were obtained from blood, either unsorted or a sorted T cell fraction (not recorded which). The chain uses TRBV20-1 and TRBJ1-5; possible D gene TRBD1, 5 bases. CDR3 coding DNA: TGCAGTGCTAGAGGTCGGGGGAATCAGCCCCAGCATTTT. It codes for CSARGRGNQPQHF.